The clone carrying this TCR beta chain was found once. Assay used: immunoSEQ multiplex PCR; TCRdb lists only in-frame clones, some missing. The repertoire holds roughly 100,000 clones, with 89% as singletons. This CDR3 region has 16 residues. Trimming at V came to 0 bases and at J to 7 bases, leaving 4 bases not matched to a gene. The germline CDR1 and CDR2 sequences are SGHVS and FNYEAQ. This entry comes from a study of blood T cell repertoires in COVID-19. Study overall: There were acute and convalescent COVID-19 samples, and they came from the United States, Italy and Spain. PBMCs, B-cell-depleted T cells, or T cells were the source of the cDNA or gDNA that made up the material.

What was sequenced was peripheral blood. This receptor was taken from a woman aged 60-70 years with acute or convalescent COVID-19. The V and J genes are TRBV7-6 and TRBJ2-1; 12 bases agree with TRBD2. DNA for the CDR3: TGTGCCAGCAGCTTAGCGGGGCTAGCGGGAGGGAATGAGCAGTTCTTC. Protein sequence: CASSLAGLAGGNEQFF.